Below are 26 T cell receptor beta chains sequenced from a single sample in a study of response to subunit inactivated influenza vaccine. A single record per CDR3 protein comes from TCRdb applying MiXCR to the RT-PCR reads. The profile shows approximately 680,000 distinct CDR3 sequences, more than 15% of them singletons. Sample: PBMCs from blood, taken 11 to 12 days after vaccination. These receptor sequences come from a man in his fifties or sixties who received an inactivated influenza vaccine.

This CDR3 reads CAISPGPIEGGYEQYF. Written as DNA, the CDR3 is TGTGCCATCAGTCCCGGACCAATTGAAGGGGGCTACGAGCAGTACTTC. V is TRBV10-3 and J is TRBJ2-7; tentative D call: TRBD1 (6 bases). The germline V and J ends were trimmed by 5 bases and 3 bases, with 20 bases remaining between them. The CDR3 is made up of 16 amino acids. Per germline, CDR1 ENHRY and CDR2 SYGVKD.

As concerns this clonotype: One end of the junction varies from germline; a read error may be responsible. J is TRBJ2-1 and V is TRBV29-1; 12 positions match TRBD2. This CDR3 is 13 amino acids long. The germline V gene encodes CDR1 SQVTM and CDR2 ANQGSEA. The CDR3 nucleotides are TGCAACGTTGACCTAGCGGGGGGGCATGAGCAGTTCTTC. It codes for CNVDLAGGHEQFF.

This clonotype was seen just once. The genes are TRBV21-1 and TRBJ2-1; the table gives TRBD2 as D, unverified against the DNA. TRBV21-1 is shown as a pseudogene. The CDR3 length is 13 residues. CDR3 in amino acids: CASSKEKLVRQFF. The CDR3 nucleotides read TGTGCCAGCAGCAAAGAAAAACTAGTCCGGCAGTTCTTC.

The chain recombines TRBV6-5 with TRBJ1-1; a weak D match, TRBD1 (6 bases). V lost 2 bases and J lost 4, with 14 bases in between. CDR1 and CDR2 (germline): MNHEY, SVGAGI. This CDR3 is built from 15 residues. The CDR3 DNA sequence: TGTGCCAGCAGTTACGCTACGGGGGCGGGCACTGAAGCTTTCTTT. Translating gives CASSYATGAGTEAFF.

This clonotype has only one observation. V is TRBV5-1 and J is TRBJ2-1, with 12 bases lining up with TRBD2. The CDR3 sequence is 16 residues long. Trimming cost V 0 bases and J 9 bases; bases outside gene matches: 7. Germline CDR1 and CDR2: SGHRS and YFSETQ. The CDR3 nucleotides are TGCGCCAGCAGCTTGGGACTAGCGGGGGTAAGTGGTGAGCAGTTCTTC. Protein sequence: CASSLGLAGVSGEQFF.

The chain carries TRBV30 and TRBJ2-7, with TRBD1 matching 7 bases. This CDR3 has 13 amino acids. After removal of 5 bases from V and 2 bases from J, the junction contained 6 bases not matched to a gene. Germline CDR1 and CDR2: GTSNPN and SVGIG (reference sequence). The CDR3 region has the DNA TGTGCCTGGGGACAGGTCCCCGCCTACGAGCAGTACTTC. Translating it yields CAWGQVPAYEQYF. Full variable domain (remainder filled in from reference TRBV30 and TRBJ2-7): SQTIHQWPATLVQPVGSPLSLECTVEGTSNPNLYWYRQAAGRGLQLLFYSVGIGQISSEVPQNLSASRPQDRQFILSSKKLLLSDSGFYLCAWGQVPAYEQYFGPGTRLTVT.

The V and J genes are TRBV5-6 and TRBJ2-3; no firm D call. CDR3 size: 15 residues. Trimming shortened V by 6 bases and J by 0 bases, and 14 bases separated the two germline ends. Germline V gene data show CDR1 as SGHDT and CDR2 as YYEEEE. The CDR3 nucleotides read TGTGCCAGCATCAAGGACGGTGGGAGCACAGATACGCAGTATTTT. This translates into CASIKDGGSTDTQYF. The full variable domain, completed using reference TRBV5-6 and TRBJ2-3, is DAGVTQSPTHLIKTRGQQVTLRCSPKSGHDTVSWYQQALGQGPQFIFQYYEEEERQRGNFPDRFSGHQFPNYSSELNVNALLLGDSALYLCASIKDGGSTDTQYFGPGTRLTVL.

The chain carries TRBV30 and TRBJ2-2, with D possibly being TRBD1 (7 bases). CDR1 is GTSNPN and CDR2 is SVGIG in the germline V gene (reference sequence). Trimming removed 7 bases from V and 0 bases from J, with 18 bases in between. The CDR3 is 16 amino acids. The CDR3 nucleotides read TGTGCCTTGCCCCTCAGGGGGGACCCGAACACCGGGGAGCTGTTTTTT. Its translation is CALPLRGDPNTGELFF.

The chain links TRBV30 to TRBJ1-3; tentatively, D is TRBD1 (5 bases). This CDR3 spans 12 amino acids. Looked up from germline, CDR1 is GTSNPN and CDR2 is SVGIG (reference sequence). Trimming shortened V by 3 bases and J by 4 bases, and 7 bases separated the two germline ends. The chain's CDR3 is CAWSRAGNTIYF. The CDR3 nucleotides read TGTGCCTGGAGCAGGGCCGGAAACACCATATATTTT.

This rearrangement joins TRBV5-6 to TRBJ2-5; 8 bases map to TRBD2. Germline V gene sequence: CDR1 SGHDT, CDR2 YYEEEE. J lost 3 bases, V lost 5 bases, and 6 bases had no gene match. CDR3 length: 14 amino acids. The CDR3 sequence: CASRQGLEKETQYF. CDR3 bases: TGTGCCAGCAGACAGGGACTAGAGAAAGAGACCCAGTACTTC.

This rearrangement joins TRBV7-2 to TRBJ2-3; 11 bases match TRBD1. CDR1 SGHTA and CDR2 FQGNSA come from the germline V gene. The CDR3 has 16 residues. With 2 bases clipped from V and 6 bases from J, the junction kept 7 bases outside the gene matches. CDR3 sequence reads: CASSLSGTGGRDTQYF. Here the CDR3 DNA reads TGTGCCAGCAGCTTATCCGGGACAGGGGGGCGGGATACGCAGTATTTT.

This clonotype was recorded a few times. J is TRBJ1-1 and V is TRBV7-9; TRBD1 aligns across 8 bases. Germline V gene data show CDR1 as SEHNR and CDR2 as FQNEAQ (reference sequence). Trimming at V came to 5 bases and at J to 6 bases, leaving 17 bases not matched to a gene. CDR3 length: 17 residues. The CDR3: CASSLRGQGESNAEAFF. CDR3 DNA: TGTGCCAGCAGCCTCCGCGGACAGGGAGAAAGTAACGCTGAAGCTTTCTTT.

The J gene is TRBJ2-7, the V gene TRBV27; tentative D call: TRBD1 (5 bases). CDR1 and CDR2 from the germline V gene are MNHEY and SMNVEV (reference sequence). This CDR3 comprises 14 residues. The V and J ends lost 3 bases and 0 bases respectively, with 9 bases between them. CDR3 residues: CASSLYRSSYEQYF. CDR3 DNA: TGTGCCAGCAGTTTGTACAGGAGCTCCTACGAGCAGTACTTC.

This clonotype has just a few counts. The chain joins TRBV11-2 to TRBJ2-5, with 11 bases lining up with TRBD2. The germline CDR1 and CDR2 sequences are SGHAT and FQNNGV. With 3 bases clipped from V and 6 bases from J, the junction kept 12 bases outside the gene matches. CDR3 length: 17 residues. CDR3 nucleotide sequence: TGTGCCAGCAGCTTGTTTAGCGGGGGGGCCGACATTCAGACCCAGTACTTC. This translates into CASSLFSGGADIQTQYF.

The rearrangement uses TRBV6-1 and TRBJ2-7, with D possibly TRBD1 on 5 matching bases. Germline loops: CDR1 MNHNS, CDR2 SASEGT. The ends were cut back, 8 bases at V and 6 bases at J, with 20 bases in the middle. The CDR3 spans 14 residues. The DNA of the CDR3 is TGTGCCAGCGGCCTTAGGGGCTCCGTGTTCGAGCAGTACTTC. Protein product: CASGLRGSVFEQYF.

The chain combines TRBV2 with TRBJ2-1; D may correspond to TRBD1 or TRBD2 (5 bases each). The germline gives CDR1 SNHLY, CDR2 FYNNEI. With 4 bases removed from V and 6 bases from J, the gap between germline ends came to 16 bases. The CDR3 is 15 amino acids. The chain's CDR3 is CASSVFAPGGNEQFF. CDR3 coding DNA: TGTGCCAGCAGTGTCTTCGCCCCTGGGGGCAATGAGCAGTTCTTC. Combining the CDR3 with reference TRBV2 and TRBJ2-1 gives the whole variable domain EPEVTQTPSHQVTQMGQEVILRCVPISNHLYFYWYRQILGQKVEFLVSFYNNEISEKSEIFDDQFSVERPDGSNFTLKIRSTKLEDSAMYFCASSVFAPGGNEQFFGPGTRLTVL.

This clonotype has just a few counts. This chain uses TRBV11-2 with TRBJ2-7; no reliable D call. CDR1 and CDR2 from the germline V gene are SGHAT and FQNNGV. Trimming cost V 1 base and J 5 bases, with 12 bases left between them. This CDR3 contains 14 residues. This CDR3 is CASSLVKGPHEQYF. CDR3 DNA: TGTGCCAGCAGCTTAGTCAAGGGCCCCCACGAGCAGTACTTC.

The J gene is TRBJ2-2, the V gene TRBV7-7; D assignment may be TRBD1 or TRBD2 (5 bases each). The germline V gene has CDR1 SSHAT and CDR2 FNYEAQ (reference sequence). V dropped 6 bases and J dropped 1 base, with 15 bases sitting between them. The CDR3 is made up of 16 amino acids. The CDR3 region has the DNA TGTGCCAGCAGTTTGGGACGGAGCTTGAACACCGGGGAGCTGTTTTTT. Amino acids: CASSLGRSLNTGELFF.

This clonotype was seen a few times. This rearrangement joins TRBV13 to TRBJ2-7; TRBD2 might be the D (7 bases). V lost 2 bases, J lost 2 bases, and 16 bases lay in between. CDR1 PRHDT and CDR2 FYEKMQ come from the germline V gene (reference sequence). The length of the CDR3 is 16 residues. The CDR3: CASSLTGGGSPYEQYF. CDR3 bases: TGTGCCAGCAGCTTAACGGGGGGCGGGAGTCCCTACGAGCAGTACTTC.

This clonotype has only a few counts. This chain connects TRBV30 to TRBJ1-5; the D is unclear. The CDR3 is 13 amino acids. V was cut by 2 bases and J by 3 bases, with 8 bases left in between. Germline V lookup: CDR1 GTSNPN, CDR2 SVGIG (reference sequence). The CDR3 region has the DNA TGTGCCTGGAGTCCAGGAGCCAATCAGCCCCAGCATTTT. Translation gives CAWSPGANQPQHF.

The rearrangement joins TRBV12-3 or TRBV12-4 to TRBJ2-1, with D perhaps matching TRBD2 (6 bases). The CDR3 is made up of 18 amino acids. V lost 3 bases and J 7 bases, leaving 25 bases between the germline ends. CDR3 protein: CASSLWRGVDILRNEQFF. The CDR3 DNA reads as TGTGCCAGCAGTTTGTGGCGGGGAGTTGATATATTGAGGAATGAGCAGTTCTTC.

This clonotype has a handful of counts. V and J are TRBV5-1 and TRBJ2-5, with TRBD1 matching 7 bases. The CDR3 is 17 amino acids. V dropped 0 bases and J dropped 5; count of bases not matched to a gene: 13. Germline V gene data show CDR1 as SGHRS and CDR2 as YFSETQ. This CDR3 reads CASSLAPGRGRGETQYF. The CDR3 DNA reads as TGCGCCAGCAGCTTGGCCCCGGGAAGGGGGCGAGGGGAGACCCAGTACTTC.

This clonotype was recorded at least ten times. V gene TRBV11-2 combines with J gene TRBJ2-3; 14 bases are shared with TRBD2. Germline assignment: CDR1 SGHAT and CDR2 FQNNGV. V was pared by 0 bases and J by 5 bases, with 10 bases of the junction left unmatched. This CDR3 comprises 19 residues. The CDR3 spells CASSLDPTSGGAGVDTQYF. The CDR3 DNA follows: TGTGCCAGCAGCTTAGATCCGACTAGCGGGGGGGCCGGGGTAGATACGCAGTATTTT.

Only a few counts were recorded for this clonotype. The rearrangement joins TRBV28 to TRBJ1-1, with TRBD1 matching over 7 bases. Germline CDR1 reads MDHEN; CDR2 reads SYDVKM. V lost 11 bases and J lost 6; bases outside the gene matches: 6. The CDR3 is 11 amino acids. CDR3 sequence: CAVYRGAEAFF. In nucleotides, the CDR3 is TGTGCCGTTTACAGGGGCGCTGAAGCTTTCTTT.

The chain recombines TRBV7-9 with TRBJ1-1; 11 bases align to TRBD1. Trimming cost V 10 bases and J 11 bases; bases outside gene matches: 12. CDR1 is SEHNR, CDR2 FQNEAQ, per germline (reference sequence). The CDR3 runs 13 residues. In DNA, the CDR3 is TGTGCCATCCTCGGACAGGGGGCTCCCTCGGCTTTCTTT. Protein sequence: CAILGQGAPSAFF.

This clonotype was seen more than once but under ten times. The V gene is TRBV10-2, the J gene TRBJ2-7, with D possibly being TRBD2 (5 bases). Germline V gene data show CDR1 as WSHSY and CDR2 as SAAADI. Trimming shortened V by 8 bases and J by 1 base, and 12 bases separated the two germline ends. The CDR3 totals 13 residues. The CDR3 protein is CASLTTSSYEQYF. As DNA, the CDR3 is TGCGCCAGCCTGACTACTTCTTCCTACGAGCAGTACTTC.